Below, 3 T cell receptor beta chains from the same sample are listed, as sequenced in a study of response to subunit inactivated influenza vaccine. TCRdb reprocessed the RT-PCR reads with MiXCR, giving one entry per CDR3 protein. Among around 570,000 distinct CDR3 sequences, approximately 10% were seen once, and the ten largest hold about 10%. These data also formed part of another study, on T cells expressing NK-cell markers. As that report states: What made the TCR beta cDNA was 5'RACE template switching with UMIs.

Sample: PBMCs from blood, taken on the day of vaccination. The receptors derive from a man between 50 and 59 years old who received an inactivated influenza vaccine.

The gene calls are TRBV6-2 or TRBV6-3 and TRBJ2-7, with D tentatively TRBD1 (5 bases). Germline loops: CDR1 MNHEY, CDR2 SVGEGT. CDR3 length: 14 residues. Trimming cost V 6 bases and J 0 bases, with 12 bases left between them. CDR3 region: CASRRSTASYEQYF. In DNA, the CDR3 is TGTGCCAGCAGGAGATCGACAGCCTCCTACGAGCAGTACTTC.

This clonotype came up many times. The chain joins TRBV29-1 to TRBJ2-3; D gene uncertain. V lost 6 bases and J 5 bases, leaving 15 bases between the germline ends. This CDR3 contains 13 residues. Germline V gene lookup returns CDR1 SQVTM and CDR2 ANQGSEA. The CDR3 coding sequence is TGCAGCGTCCTGGAGTGGGTGGGAGATACGCAGTATTTT. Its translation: CSVLEWVGDTQYF.

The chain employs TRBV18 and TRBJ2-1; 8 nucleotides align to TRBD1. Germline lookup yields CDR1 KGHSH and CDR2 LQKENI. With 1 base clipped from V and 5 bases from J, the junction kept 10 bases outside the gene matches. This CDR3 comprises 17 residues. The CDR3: CASSPRSPQGADNEQFF. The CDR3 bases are TGTGCCAGCTCACCACGTTCCCCTCAGGGGGCGGACAATGAGCAGTTCTTC. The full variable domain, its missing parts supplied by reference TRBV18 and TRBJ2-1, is NAGVMQNPRHLVRRRGQEARLRCSPMKGHSHVYWYRQLPEEGLKFMVYLQKENIIDESGMPKERFSAEFPKEGPSILRIQQVVRGDSAAYFCASSPRSPQGADNEQFFGPGTRLTVL.